The present T cell receptor (beta chain) was sequenced within a study of blood T cells in healthy people across ages. Study outcomes and limitations: Relative to aged donors, long-lived donors carried more naive CD4+ cells and displayed higher diversity.

With 1 base clipped from V and 9 bases from J, the junction kept 7 bases outside the gene matches. CDR3 length: 15 amino acids. PBMCs were isolated at a quantity of at least 7 million per sample. A minimum of 5.5 micrograms of total RNA was extracted per sample. Using a J-beta primer mix together with a sample-barcoded 5' primer, a second PCR was run for about 6 to 12 cycles. Using its own MiXCR run on the 5' RACE reads, TCRdb lists one record per CDR3 protein. Altogether under 800,000 distinct CDR3 sequences are present, roughly 44% being singletons, with the ten largest covering 20%. This clonotype appeared a few times. As yet, its antigen is unknown.

This receptor was obtained from a woman aged 55-69 years in good health. Material for sequencing was blood. The chain carries TRBV12-3 or TRBV12-4 and TRBJ2-1; 9 nucleotides align to TRBD2. This CDR3 is CASSLELREGGEQFF. The CDR3 bases are TGTGCCAGCAGTTTAGAACTGCGGGAGGGAGGTGAGCAGTTCTTC.